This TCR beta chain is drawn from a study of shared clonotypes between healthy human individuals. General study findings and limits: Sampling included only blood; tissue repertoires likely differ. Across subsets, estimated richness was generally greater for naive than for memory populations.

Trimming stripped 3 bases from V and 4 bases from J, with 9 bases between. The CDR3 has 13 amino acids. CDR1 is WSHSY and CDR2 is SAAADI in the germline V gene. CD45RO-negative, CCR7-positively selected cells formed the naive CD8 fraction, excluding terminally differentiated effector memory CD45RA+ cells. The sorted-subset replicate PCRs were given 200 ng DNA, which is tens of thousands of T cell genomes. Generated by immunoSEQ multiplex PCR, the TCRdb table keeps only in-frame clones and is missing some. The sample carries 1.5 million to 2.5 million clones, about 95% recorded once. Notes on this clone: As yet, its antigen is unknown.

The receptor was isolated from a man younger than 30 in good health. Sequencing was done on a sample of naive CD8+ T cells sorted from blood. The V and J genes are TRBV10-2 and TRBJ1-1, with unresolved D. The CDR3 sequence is CASSEEEFTEAFF. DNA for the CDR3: TGCGCCAGCAGTGAAGAGGAGTTCACTGAAGCTTTCTTT.